This TCR beta chain comes out of a study of blood T cell repertoires in COVID-19. Turning to the study itself: Sites across the United States, Italy and Spain contributed samples from acute and convalescent COVID-19. T cells, B-cell-depleted T cells, or PBMCs provided the cDNA or gDNA that served as material.

From germline, CDR1 is SGHRS and CDR2 YFSETQ. This CDR3 contains 13 residues. Trimming left V 4 bases short and J 6 bases short, with 14 bases between. In the original processing: Scientists estimated how many nucleated cells there were by amplifying reference gene primers. Data came from immunoSEQ multiplex PCR; TCRdb stores just in-frame clones and leaves some out. That table furnishes V, J and clone size, whereas the DNA furnished D and trimming. The sample shows 85,000 to 130,000 clones, around 82% of them seen only once. The V and J genes are TRBV5-1 and TRBJ2-7, with D perhaps matching TRBD1 (5 bases). The sequencing input was peripheral blood. This sequence originates from a man between 60 and 70 years old with acute or convalescent COVID-19. CDR3 in DNA: TGCGCCAGCAGCAGTCCCAGGGCGTCCGAGCAGTACTTC. Amino acids: CASSSPRASEQYF.